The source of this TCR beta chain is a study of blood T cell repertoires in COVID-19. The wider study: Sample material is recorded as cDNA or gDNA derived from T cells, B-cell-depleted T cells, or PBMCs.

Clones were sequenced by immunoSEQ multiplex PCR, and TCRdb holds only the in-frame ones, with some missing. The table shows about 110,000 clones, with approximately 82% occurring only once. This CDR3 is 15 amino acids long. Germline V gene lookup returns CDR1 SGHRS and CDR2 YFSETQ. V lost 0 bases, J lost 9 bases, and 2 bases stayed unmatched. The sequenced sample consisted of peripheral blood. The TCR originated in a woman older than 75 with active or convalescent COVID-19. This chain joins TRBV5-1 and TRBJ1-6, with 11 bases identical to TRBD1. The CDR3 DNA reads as TGCGCCAGCAGCTTGGACGGACAGGGGGCTTCACCCCTCCACTTT. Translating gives CASSLDGQGASPLHF.